This T cell receptor beta chain was recovered during a study of beta chain features in type 1 diabetes. This clone occurred a few times. Its target is not known. CDR3 length: 16 residues. Trimming removed 3 bases from V and 0 bases from J, with 15 bases in between. Per the germline V gene, CDR1 is SGDLS and CDR2 is YYNGEE. TCRB transcripts that were expressed got sequenced, as all of the isolated RNA had been reverse transcribed. Assay: immunoSEQ multiplex PCR; the TCRdb copy retains only in-frame clones and omits some. Of almost 350,000 clones in the sample, 15% to 20% were seen once. Points from the study as a whole: TCRB repertoires of naive, central memory and Treg cells appeared more similar among patients than among healthy donors. Equally in patients and controls, shorter templates might have been favored by PCR.

Sequenced input: naive CD4+ T cells from blood. The chain has TRBV9 and TRBJ1-2; D not resolved. This sequence was found in a woman under 30 in good health. CDR3 sequence (DNA): TGTGCCAGCAGCGCGCTAAGCGGGGTAACTAACTATGGCTACACCTTC. Residues: CASSALSGVTNYGYTF. The whole variable domain, remainder taken from reference TRBV9 and TRBJ1-2, is DSGVTQTPKHLITATGQRVTLRCSPRSGDLSVYWYQQSLDQGLQFLIQYYNGEERAKGNILERFSAQQFPDLHSELNLSSLELGDSALYFCASSALSGVTNYGYTFGSGTRLTVV.